Below, 8 T cell receptor beta chains from the same sample are listed, as sequenced in a study of Ad26.COV2.S vaccination and SARS-CoV-2 variants. Clones were read by immunoSEQ multiplex PCR, and TCRdb kept only the in-frame ones, dropping some. Of approximately 300,000 clones listed, approximately 80% are singletons. Treatment of the sample: around 19 received Ad26.COV2.S at low or high dose, single or two shots; 5 received placebo; per-sample allocation not given. All samples were drawn on day 63, counting from the first vaccine or placebo injection. The source material was peripheral blood, sampled in a trial of Ad26.COV2.S vaccine versus placebo. These receptors all stem from a person between 18 and 65 years old who received the Ad26.COV2.S COVID-19 vaccine or a placebo.

V is TRBV4-2 and J is TRBJ2-1, with D maybe TRBD2 (7 bases). Germline CDR1 is LGHNA and CDR2 is YNFKEQ. This CDR3 is built from 17 residues. Trimming stripped 0 bases from V and 0 bases from J, with 12 bases between. CDR3 nucleotides: TGTGCCAGCAGCCAAGACCTGCGGGGGCACTCCTACAATGAGCAGTTCTTC. Protein product: CASSQDLRGHSYNEQFF.

The rearrangement joins TRBV10-2 to TRBJ2-7, with D perhaps matching TRBD1 or TRBD2 (5 bases each). The germline V gene encodes CDR1 WSHSY and CDR2 SAAADI. With 3 bases removed from V and 2 bases from J, the gap between germline ends came to 14 bases. The CDR3 is made up of 15 amino acids. The CDR3 DNA reads as TGCGCCAGCAGTGAATATGGGGGTCCCACCTACGAGCAGTACTTC. Protein product: CASSEYGGPTYEQYF.

The chain joins TRBV5-1 to TRBJ2-7, with a tentative D call TRBD2 (7 bases). Deletions cut 4 bases from V and 5 bases from J, with 16 bases between. The CDR3 totals 14 residues. The germline gives CDR1 SGHRS, CDR2 YFSETQ. The CDR3 is CASSPTGGSNEQYF. The DNA of the CDR3 is TGCGCCAGCAGCCCGACGGGGGGCAGCAACGAGCAGTACTTC.

This clone occurred a few times. The V call is TRBV5-1, the J call TRBJ1-3; maybe TRBD1 (6 bases). The germline V gene encodes CDR1 SGHRS and CDR2 YFSETQ. This CDR3 comprises 18 residues. V lost 0 bases and J lost 0, with 16 bases in between. CDR3 residues: CASSLVGGRGGSGNTIYF. CDR3 in DNA: TGCGCCAGCAGCTTGGTAGGCGGCAGGGGTGGCTCTGGAAACACCATATATTTT.

This clone came up a few times. The chain links TRBV28 to TRBJ1-6, with 9 bases identical to TRBD1. Germline CDR1 and CDR2: MDHEN and SYDVKM. V dropped 6 bases and J dropped 10; count of bases not matched to a gene: 10. The CDR3 totals 15 residues. The CDR3 loop is CASRPPGQGLSPLHF. The CDR3 DNA is TGTGCCAGCAGACCACCGGGACAGGGACTATCACCCCTCCACTTT.

The CDR3 region has the DNA TGTGCCAGCAGCTGGGCGTCTTTTGATGGCTACACCTTC. Amino acid sequence: CASSWASFDGYTF. V and J are TRBV6-2 or TRBV6-3 and TRBJ1-2; the D is unclear. The V end lost 6 bases, the J end lost 6 bases, and 14 bases lay between the germline ends. The CDR3 runs to 13 residues. The germline V gene has CDR1 MNHEY and CDR2 SVGEGT.

This CDR3 reads CSVDGLAGTSSYNEQFF. The CDR3, as DNA: TGCAGCGTTGATGGTCTAGCGGGGACTAGCTCCTACAATGAGCAGTTCTTC. The gene calls are TRBV29-1 and TRBJ2-1; 9 positions match TRBD2. Germline V lookup: CDR1 SQVTM, CDR2 ANQGSEA. This CDR3 has 17 residues. J lost 0 bases, V lost 3 bases, and 9 bases had no gene match.

The J gene is TRBJ2-2, the V gene TRBV11-2; D gene uncertain. Germline-derived CDR1 and CDR2 are SGHAT and FQNNGV. CDR3 length equals 13 residues. V was shortened by 2 bases and J by 2 bases, with 3 bases between the two germline ends. CDR3 DNA sequence: TGTGCCAGCAGCTTACATAACACCGGGGAGCTGTTTTTT. Protein product: CASSLHNTGELFF.